What follows are 18 T cell receptor beta chains derived from one specimen sequenced in a study of CD8 T cells in Susac syndrome. With random hexamers, reverse transcription was performed on about 0.5 to 1 ug of RNA. TCRdb itself ran the immunoSEQ multiplex PCR reads through MiXCR, one entry per CDR3 protein. The table records fewer than 350,000 distinct CDR3 sequences, about 90% of them present only once. The source material was CD4+ T cells from PBMCs. These receptors were obtained from a human donor with multiple sclerosis.

This chain connects TRBV5-1 to TRBJ2-3; 9 bases map to TRBD2. Unmatched junction bases numbered 7, after V lost 1 base and J lost 7 bases. From germline, CDR1 is SGHRS and CDR2 YFSETQ. This CDR3 contains 15 residues. The CDR3 bases are TGCGCCAGCAGCTTGTGGCGGGAGGGCCCAAATACGCAGTATTTT. Encoded protein: CASSLWREGPNTQYF.

The CDR3 DNA follows: TGCAGTGCTAGTCTAGGGGAATCACCCCTCCACTTT. It specifies CSASLGESPLHF. The chain recombines TRBV20-1 with TRBJ1-6, with a weak D call TRBD1 (5 bases). The V end was cut by 3 bases, the J end by 10 bases, with 10 bases between. Germline CDR1 is DFQATT and CDR2 is SNEGSKA (reference sequence). The CDR3 is 12 residues long.

The chain is built from TRBV7-8 and TRBJ1-5; D uncertain. V was trimmed by 0 bases and J by 1 base, leaving 13 bases between them. Germline loops: CDR1 SGHVS, CDR2 FQNEAQ. The CDR3 runs 17 residues. For the CDR3, the DNA is TGTGCCAGCAGCTTAGCCGAGGGTTGGGCAAGCAATCAGCCCCAGCATTTT. Protein: CASSLAEGWASNQPQHF. Together with reference TRBV7-8 and TRBJ1-5, the CDR3 gives the full variable domain: GAGVSQSPRYKVAKRGQDVALRCDPISGHVSLFWYQQALGQGPEFLTYFQNEAQLDKSGLPSDRFFAERPEGSVSTLKIQRTQQEDSAVYLCASSLAEGWASNQPQHFGDGTRLSIL.

This clonotype has a single count. The CDR3 DNA sequence: TGCAGCGTTGAGGGAACAGGGGACAATGAGCAGTTCTTC. This encodes CSVEGTGDNEQFF. The rearrangement links TRBV29-1 to TRBJ2-1, with TRBD1 identical over 7 bases. CDR3 length equals 13 residues. Unmatched junction bases numbered 4, after V lost 3 bases and J lost 5 bases. The germline CDR1 and CDR2 sequences are SQVTM and ANQGSEA.

The count of this clonotype is one. The chain uses TRBV29-1 and TRBJ2-7; tentative D call: TRBD1 (6 bases). Trimming removed 7 bases from V and 1 base from J, with 8 bases in between. The CDR3 length is 11 residues. The germline V gene has CDR1 SQVTM and CDR2 ANQGSEA. The CDR3 bases are TGCAGCGCCGGACAGTCCTACGAGCAGTACTTC. Its protein is CSAGQSYEQYF.

The chain uses TRBV20-1 and TRBJ2-1; D is unresolved. Trimming pared 3 bases from V and 1 base from J, leaving 7 bases between. This CDR3 is 13 amino acids long. CDR1 is DFQATT, CDR2 SNEGSKA, per germline (reference sequence). CDR3 residues: CSASAKSYNEQFF. The CDR3 nucleotides are TGCAGTGCTAGCGCGAAGTCCTACAATGAGCAGTTCTTC.

The chain carries TRBV12-3 or TRBV12-4 and TRBJ1-6; a possible D gene is TRBD1 (5 bases). Trimming pared 6 bases from V and 9 bases from J, leaving 15 bases between. CDR3 size: 14 residues. This chain's CDR3 is CASSPGLRGSPLHF. CDR3 sequence (DNA): TGTGCCAGCAGCCCGGGACTGCGGGGTTCACCCCTCCACTTT.

The chain links TRBV20-1 to TRBJ2-2; the match to TRBD1 covers 7 bases. This CDR3 region has 15 residues. Per the germline V gene, CDR1 is DFQATT and CDR2 is SNEGSKA (reference sequence). Trimming removed 2 bases from V and 1 base from J; junction bases left unmatched: 4. The CDR3 DNA reads TGCAGTGCTAGAAGACAGGGATGGAACACCGGGGAGCTGTTTTTT. Its protein is CSARRQGWNTGELFF.

The J gene is TRBJ1-2, the V gene TRBV12-3 or TRBV12-4; 9 nucleotides agree with TRBD1. This CDR3 region has 14 residues. After removal of 6 bases from V and 8 bases from J, the junction contained 10 bases not matched to a gene. CDR3 loop: CASSPGQGIGGYTF. The CDR3 coding sequence is TGTGCCAGCAGCCCCGGACAGGGGATAGGAGGCTACACCTTC.

V and J are TRBV7-3 and TRBJ2-5, with 15 bases identical to TRBD2. The germline CDR1 and CDR2 sequences are SGHTA and FQGTGA. J gave up 4 bases and V 8 bases, and 14 bases lay outside the gene matches. This CDR3 has 18 amino acids. CDR3 coding DNA: TGTGCCAGCGGTTCCTGGGGACTAGCGGGGGGTACAGGAGAGACCCAGTACTTC. This translates into CASGSWGLAGGTGETQYF.

This chain links TRBV7-9 with TRBJ2-4; D not resolved. The CDR3 is made up of 14 amino acids. Trimming cost V 4 bases and J 3 bases, with 10 bases left between them. The germline V gene encodes CDR1 SEHNR and CDR2 FQNEAQ (reference sequence). CDR3 DNA: TGTGCCAGCAGCTCCAGGTTGGGCAAAAACATTCAGTACTTC. It is translated as CASSSRLGKNIQYF.

This chain joins TRBV19 and TRBJ2-1, with 7 bases aligning to TRBD2. Germline V CDR1 and CDR2: LNHDA, SQIVND (reference sequence). Losses at the gene ends were 7 bases for V and 5 bases for J; bases not matched to a gene: 8. The CDR3 is 14 residues long. The CDR3 bases are TGTGCCAGTATGAGAGCGGGGCACAACAATGAGCAGTTCTTC. Protein sequence: CASMRAGHNNEQFF.

The V call is TRBV2, the J call TRBJ1-1; no clear D. The CDR3 runs 13 residues. Germline V gene sequence: CDR1 SNHLY, CDR2 FYNNEI. V was pared by 2 bases and J by 3 bases, with 7 bases between. The CDR3, as DNA: TGTGCCAGCAGTGAATTACGCCACACTGAAGCTTTCTTT. Protein sequence: CASSELRHTEAFF.

This clonotype was picked up one time. This chain connects TRBV3-1 to TRBJ2-1; 12 nucleotides align to TRBD2. Germline V lookup: CDR1 LGHDT, CDR2 YNNKEL (reference sequence). V dropped 4 bases and J dropped 0; count of bases not matched to a gene: 10. The CDR3 consists of 19 residues. In DNA, the CDR3 is TGTGCCAGCAGCCCTTGGAGGGTACTAGCGGGAGGCTCCTACAATGAGCAGTTCTTC. Protein sequence: CASSPWRVLAGGSYNEQFF.

This clonotype was seen only once. This chain uses TRBV5-1 with TRBJ2-1; 8 bases align to TRBD2. Germline CDR1 is SGHRS and CDR2 is YFSETQ. V was pared by 0 bases and J by 9 bases, with 8 bases of the junction left unmatched. The CDR3 length is 15 residues. The CDR3 DNA reads as TGCGCCAGCAGCTTGGATGTCGGCGGGAGGTTTGAGCAGTTCTTC. As protein: CASSLDVGGRFEQFF. The full variable domain, rest sourced from reference TRBV5-1 and TRBJ2-1, is KAGVTQTPRYLIKTRGQQVTLSCSPISGHRSVSWYQQTPGQGLQFLFEYFSETQRNKGNFPGRFSGRQFSNSRSEMNVSTLELGDSALYLCASSLDVGGRFEQFFGPGTRLTVL.

The chain employs TRBV5-1 and TRBJ1-5; D gene unclear. V lost 0 bases and J lost 5, with 18 bases in between. The CDR3 spans 17 residues. From germline, CDR1 is SGHRS and CDR2 YFSETQ. Written as DNA, the CDR3 is TGCGCCAGCAGCTTGGATGAGGGAGCGCCCTCCGATCAGCCCCAGCATTTT. Amino acid sequence: CASSLDEGAPSDQPQHF. Supplemented by reference TRBV5-1 and TRBJ1-5, the full variable domain reads KAGVTQTPRYLIKTRGQQVTLSCSPISGHRSVSWYQQTPGQGLQFLFEYFSETQRNKGNFPGRFSGRQFSNSRSEMNVSTLELGDSALYLCASSLDEGAPSDQPQHFGDGTRLSIL.

The J gene is TRBJ2-2, the V gene TRBV7-2; D is unresolved. The germline V gene encodes CDR1 SGHTA and CDR2 FQGNSA. V was pared by 1 base and J by 6 bases, with 9 bases between. This CDR3 is 14 amino acids long. CDR3 sequence: CASSLDSAAGELFF. The CDR3 bases are TGTGCCAGCAGCTTAGATTCTGCCGCCGGGGAGCTGTTTTTT.

In this sample, this clonotype turned up once. The chain combines TRBV12-3 or TRBV12-4 with TRBJ2-4; D gene uncertain. The germline V and J ends were trimmed by 6 bases and 1 base, with 19 bases remaining between them. This CDR3 contains 17 residues. CDR3 residues: CASSPHALEVAKNIQYF. In DNA form, the CDR3 reads TGTGCCAGCAGCCCACACGCCCTGGAAGTGGCCAAAAACATTCAGTACTTC.